One sample yielded the 6 T cell receptor beta chains listed below, sequenced in a study of T cell responses to AZD1222 COVID-19 vaccine. The table came from immunoSEQ multiplex PCR; TCRdb's copy has only in-frame clones and leaves some out. Of over 85,000 clones listed, about 89% are singletons. This specimen consisted of peripheral blood, obtained on day 0 of AZD1222 vaccination. These receptors came from an adult in good health.

This rearrangement joins TRBV4-3 to TRBJ1-2; D unclear. V dropped 0 bases and J dropped 4 bases, with 18 bases sitting between them. Germline V gene data show CDR1 as LGHNA and CDR2 as YSLEER. The CDR3 is made up of 17 amino acids. The CDR3 loop reads CASSQDLSVPIFYGYTF. The CDR3 nucleotides are TGCGCCAGCAGCCAAGATTTGTCCGTTCCCATTTTCTATGGCTACACCTTC.

The J gene is TRBJ2-1, the V gene TRBV7-3; no clear D. Trimming cost V 5 bases and J 0 bases, with 8 bases left between them. The germline CDR1 and CDR2 sequences are SGHTA and FQGTGA. This CDR3 is 14 amino acids long. CDR3 in amino acids: CASSPSTSYNEQFF. CDR3 DNA sequence: TGTGCCAGCAGCCCGTCTACCTCCTACAATGAGCAGTTCTTC.

This chain links TRBV5-5 with TRBJ1-6; D unclear. Germline V gene sequence: CDR1 SGHKS, CDR2 YYEKEE (reference sequence). Trimming took off 3 bases at V and 3 bases at J, with 13 bases between the two ends. This CDR3 has 16 residues. This chain's CDR3 is CASSSNQGFYNSPLHF. For the CDR3, the DNA is TGTGCCAGCAGCTCTAACCAAGGATTCTATAATTCACCCCTCCACTTT.

V is TRBV11-2 and J is TRBJ2-1, with D unclear. The CDR3 spans 13 residues. The ends were cut back, 4 bases at V and 6 bases at J, with 10 bases in the middle. The germline gives CDR1 SGHAT, CDR2 FQNNGV. CDR3 bases: TGTGCCAGCAGCTGGGCCGGATCCAATGAGCAGTTCTTC. Residues: CASSWAGSNEQFF.

V is TRBV7-9 and J is TRBJ1-2; the D gene is possibly TRBD1 (6 bases). Per the germline V gene, CDR1 is SEHNR and CDR2 is FQNEAQ (reference sequence). V lost 0 bases to trimming and J lost 6 bases, with 11 bases between them. The CDR3 contains 14 residues. CDR3 loop: CASSLAQGWDGYTF. The CDR3 DNA reads as TGTGCCAGCAGCTTAGCGCAGGGGTGGGATGGCTACACCTTC.

This clone was detected once. The chain joins TRBV5-4 to TRBJ2-1, with D maybe TRBD1 (8 bases). Germline V CDR1 and CDR2: SGHNT, YYREEE (reference sequence). The CDR3 is made up of 15 amino acids. Trimming stripped 5 bases from V and 7 bases from J, with 19 bases between. The chain's CDR3 is CASRSGGAGVNEQFF. The CDR3 region has the DNA TGTGCCAGCAGGTCAGGGGGCGCGGGGGTAAATGAGCAGTTCTTC.